This TCR beta chain was recovered during a study of beta chain features in type 1 diabetes. All of the isolated RNA was reverse transcribed, so expressed TCRB transcripts were sequenced. Assay used: immunoSEQ multiplex PCR; TCRdb lists only in-frame clones, some missing. The sample shows 150,000 or so clones, around 10% of them seen only once. This CDR3 comprises 16 residues. The V gene's germline CDR1 is MNHNY and CDR2 SVGAGI (reference sequence). V lost 2 bases to trimming and J lost 4 bases; unmatched junction nucleotides: 3. This receptor was identified in a man between 18 and 35 years old in good health. V gene TRBV6-6 combines with J gene TRBJ2-1; 12 bases map to TRBD2. Sequencing used central memory CD4+ T cells from blood. The CDR3 protein is CASSYGTSGLYNEQFF. CDR3 DNA: TGTGCCAGCAGTTACGGGACTAGCGGGCTGTACAATGAGCAGTTCTTC.